The 29 T cell receptor beta chains below all came from one sample that was sequenced in a study of blood T cell repertoires in COVID-19. TCRdb's copy holds only in-frame clones and misses some; the assay was immunoSEQ multiplex PCR. The sample has roughly 350,000 clones; around nine tenths are singletons. The sequenced material came from peripheral blood. These TCRs come from a woman in her seventies with COVID-19, enrolled during active disease.

The J gene is TRBJ2-7, the V gene TRBV5-1; TRBD2 agrees at 7 bases. V lost 0 bases to trimming and J lost 5 bases; unmatched junction nucleotides: 8. The length of the CDR3 is 15 residues. Germline values: CDR1 SGHRS, CDR2 YFSETQ. In DNA, the CDR3 is TGCGCCAGCAGCTTGGAGGGAGGGGTCCCCCACGAGCAGTACTTC. It translates to CASSLEGGVPHEQYF.

This sequence joins TRBV27 and TRBJ1-5; 7 positions agree with TRBD1. The germline V gene has CDR1 MNHEY and CDR2 SMNVEV (reference sequence). Trimming took 3 bases from V and 5 from J; bases not matched to a gene: 13. This CDR3 has 17 amino acids. The CDR3, as DNA: TGTGCCAGCAGTTTGTGGGGAAGGGGGCTTAGGGATCAGCCCCAGCATTTT. Its translation: CASSLWGRGLRDQPQHF.

The chain is built from TRBV4-1 and TRBJ1-2; no definite D call. Germline values: CDR1 MGHRA, CDR2 YSYEKL. V was cut by 0 bases and J by 5 bases, with 13 bases left in between. The CDR3 has 15 amino acids. CDR3 sequence: CASSQERSTIYGYTF. In DNA, the CDR3 is TGCGCCAGCAGCCAAGAGAGGTCAACTATTTATGGCTACACCTTC.

J is TRBJ1-1 and V is TRBV20-1; D might be TRBD1 (6 bases). This CDR3 is 11 amino acids long. The V gene's germline CDR1 is DFQATT and CDR2 SNEGSKA (reference sequence). V lost 5 bases and J lost 8, with 12 bases in between. CDR3 amino acids: CSAAEDREAFF. The CDR3 bases are TGCAGTGCTGCGGAAGACAGGGAAGCTTTCTTT.

V and J are TRBV6-2 or TRBV6-3 and TRBJ2-1; 8 nucleotides align to TRBD2. The CDR3 contains 12 residues. The J segment lost 15 bases and the V segment lost 5 bases, leaving 9 bases of the junction unmatched. In germline, CDR1 is MNHEY, CDR2 SVGEGT. The CDR3 spells CASSVRTSRPFF. In DNA, the CDR3 is TGTGCCAGCAGTGTCCGGACTAGCAGGCCGTTCTTC.

The V call is TRBV7-2, the J call TRBJ2-2; the match to TRBD2 covers 8 bases. This CDR3 has 19 amino acids. Germline V lookup: CDR1 SGHTA, CDR2 FQGNSA. V gave up 3 bases and J gave up 0 bases; unmatched junction bases: 12. The CDR3 bases are TGTGCCAGCAGCTTCAGTAACTGGCGGGGGGCGACGAACACCGGGGAGCTGTTTTTT. Residues: CASSFSNWRGATNTGELFF.

The V gene is TRBV27, the J gene TRBJ1-5; D not resolved. The CDR3 extends over 13 amino acids. Germline V CDR1 and CDR2: MNHEY, SMNVEV (reference sequence). Trimming stripped 0 bases from V and 6 bases from J, with 6 bases between. CDR3 in amino acids: CASSLSNGQPQHF. The DNA for the CDR3 is TGTGCCAGCAGTTTATCGAACGGTCAGCCCCAGCATTTT.

This chain uses TRBV21-1 with TRBJ1-1. TRBV21-1 is assigned pseudogene status. The CDR3 loop spans 17 amino acids. CDR3 residues: CASSTRGADTLNTEAFF. The CDR3, as DNA: TGTGCCAGCAGCACCCGGGGGGCGGACACTTTGAACACTGAAGCTTTCTTT.

The rearrangement uses TRBV6-5 and TRBJ1-2; D is ambiguous. Trimming removed 0 bases at V and 4 bases at J, with 9 bases between. Looked up from germline, CDR1 is MNHEY and CDR2 is SVGAGI. The CDR3 runs to 14 residues. CDR3 residues: CASSYSSPGYGYTF. CDR3 coding DNA: TGTGCCAGCAGTTACTCGAGTCCGGGCTATGGCTACACCTTC.

This chain joins TRBV5-1 and TRBJ1-3; 11 bases are a match to TRBD1. Trimming took 0 bases from V and 0 from J; bases not matched to a gene: 2. The V gene's germline CDR1 is SGHRS and CDR2 YFSETQ. The CDR3 runs to 17 residues. Here the CDR3 DNA reads TGCGCCAGCAGCTTGGGGACAGGGGGCAGCTCTGGAAACACCATATATTTT. Protein sequence: CASSLGTGGSSGNTIYF.

This clone was seen only a few times. This chain joins TRBV18 and TRBJ1-3, with D uncertain. The CDR3 is 13 residues long. V was cut by 2 bases and J by 3 bases, with 5 bases left in between. CDR1 and CDR2 from the germline V gene are KGHSH and LQKENI. The CDR3 DNA is TGTGCCAGCTCACCAACTAATGGAAACACCATATATTTT. Residues: CASSPTNGNTIYF.

The rearrangement joins TRBV9 to TRBJ1-1; weak D call: TRBD1 (6 bases). The germline V and J ends were trimmed by 3 bases and 4 bases, with 16 bases remaining between them. The CDR3 totals 15 residues. Germline V lookup: CDR1 SGDLS, CDR2 YYNGEE. The CDR3 spells CASSGEGTRPTEAFF. CDR3 in DNA: TGTGCCAGCAGCGGGGAGGGGACAAGGCCCACTGAAGCTTTCTTT.

V gene TRBV28 combines with J gene TRBJ1-5, with D possibly TRBD1 on 6 matching bases. This CDR3 contains 14 residues. Germline lookup yields CDR1 MDHEN and CDR2 SYDVKM. Trimming left V 8 bases short and J 1 base short, with 12 bases between. The CDR3 DNA is TGTGCCAGCTTGTTGAGGGGGAGCAATCAGCCCCAGCATTTT. Translated: CASLLRGSNQPQHF.

This clone was seen a single time. The rearrangement joins TRBV11-2 to TRBJ1-2; D is possibly TRBD1 (6 bases). V lost 5 bases and J lost 2, with 9 bases in between. CDR3 size: 13 residues. CDR1 is SGHAT and CDR2 is FQNNGV in the germline V gene. In nucleotides, the CDR3 is TGTGCCAGCAGCCAAGGACAGAACTATGGCTACACCTTC. As protein: CASSQGQNYGYTF.

This clone has just one count. This chain connects TRBV6-6 to TRBJ2-7, with D possibly TRBD1 on 5 matching bases. The germline V and J ends were trimmed by 2 bases and 2 bases, with 10 bases remaining between them. The CDR3 sequence is 14 residues long. Germline CDR1 MNHNY, CDR2 SVGAGI (reference sequence). The CDR3 coding sequence is TGTGCCAGCAGTTACGGGCAGGGAACCTACGAGCAGTACTTC. This encodes CASSYGQGTYEQYF.

The chain uses TRBV18 and TRBJ2-7; a possible D gene is TRBD1 (5 bases). This CDR3 has 14 residues. Deletions cut 3 bases from V and 3 bases from J, with 12 bases between. Germline CDR1 KGHSH, CDR2 LQKENI. The CDR3 bases are TGTGCCAGCTCACCGGCGACAGACAACTACGAGCAGTACTTC. This sequence encodes CASSPATDNYEQYF.

The V and J genes are TRBV10-3 and TRBJ2-5; 10 bases are shared with TRBD2. Germline V gives CDR1 ENHRY, CDR2 SYGVKD. The CDR3 extends over 14 amino acids. V was clipped by 6 bases and J by 4 bases; unmatched bases: 5. The CDR3: CAIRPIAGGETQYF. The CDR3 region has the DNA TGTGCCATCAGGCCTATAGCGGGGGGAGAGACCCAGTACTTC.

This chain connects TRBV2 to TRBJ1-4; D uncertain. Trimming left V 7 bases short and J 3 bases short, with 9 bases between. The CDR3 totals 13 residues. Germline V CDR1 and CDR2: SNHLY, FYNNEI. For the CDR3, the DNA is TGTGCCAGCATACGGGGAGCTAATGAAAAACTGTTTTTT. Translation: CASIRGANEKLFF.

The CDR3 sequence: CASSPTGSLGRGEQYF. As DNA, the CDR3 is TGCGCCAGCAGCCCCACAGGGAGCCTTGGGAGGGGCGAGCAGTACTTC. V gene TRBV4-1 combines with J gene TRBJ2-7; D possibly corresponds to TRBD2 (7 bases). Trimming left V 4 bases short and J 6 bases short, with 22 bases between. CDR3 size: 16 residues. Germline V gives CDR1 MGHRA, CDR2 YSYEKL.

The rearrangement uses TRBV11-2 and TRBJ2-5; D remains unclear. CDR1 and CDR2 from the germline V gene are SGHAT and FQNNGV. Trimming stripped 5 bases from V and 5 bases from J, with 6 bases between. The CDR3 runs 11 residues. CDR3 region: CASSNGETQYF. CDR3 DNA: TGTGCCAGCAGCAACGGGGAGACCCAGTACTTC.

The sample holds a few counts of this clone. The chain recombines TRBV30 with TRBJ1-1; D call uncertain. CDR3 length: 13 residues. Trimming pared 3 bases from V and 1 base from J, leaving 9 bases between. The germline V gene encodes CDR1 GTSNPN and CDR2 SVGIG (reference sequence). As DNA, the CDR3 is TGTGCCTGGAGCCGGACTGCGAACACTGAAGCTTTCTTT. The encoded protein is CAWSRTANTEAFF.

The V gene is TRBV7-2, the J gene TRBJ1-2; 9 bases fit TRBD1. The CDR3 has 16 amino acids. Germline V gene sequence: CDR1 SGHTA, CDR2 FQGNSA. Trimming removed 3 bases from V and 8 bases from J; junction bases left unmatched: 13. In DNA, the CDR3 is TGTGCCAGCAGCTTGGGACAGGGAGGTTTGGGTCGAGGCTACACCTTC. Its translation is CASSLGQGGLGRGYTF.

This chain links TRBV9 with TRBJ2-5; 8 nucleotides line up with TRBD2. J lost 5 bases, V lost 4 bases, and 13 bases had no gene match. Germline V CDR1 and CDR2: SGDLS, YYNGEE. This CDR3 contains 16 residues. CDR3 sequence (DNA): TGTGCCAGCAGCCCCTGGGTGGCGGGGGGAAAGGAGACCCAGTACTTC. Its protein product is CASSPWVAGGKETQYF.

The chain employs TRBV6-5 and TRBJ2-7, with D hard to call. This CDR3 region has 13 residues. In germline, CDR1 is MNHEY, CDR2 SVGAGI. V dropped 6 bases and J dropped 3 bases, with 12 bases sitting between them. The CDR3 DNA reads TGTGCCAGCAGCTTGTACAGTAACTACGAGCAGTACTTC. Protein product: CASSLYSNYEQYF.

The genes are TRBV6-4 and TRBJ1-2, with TRBD1 matching over 9 bases. V lost 3 bases, J lost 5 bases, and 10 bases stayed unmatched. Germline lookup yields CDR1 MRHNA and CDR2 SNTAGT. CDR3 length: 16 residues. This CDR3 reads CASSEGGQGRLYGYTF. Written as DNA, the CDR3 is TGTGCCAGCAGTGAGGGGGGACAGGGCAGGCTGTATGGCTACACCTTC.

The CDR3 coding sequence is TGCGCCAGCAGGGCCGGGACAGGGGGTGAATCGAACACTGAAGCTTTCTTT. The encoded protein is CASRAGTGGESNTEAFF. The chain links TRBV5-1 to TRBJ1-1; TRBD1 aligns across 11 bases. CDR1 and CDR2 from the germline V gene are SGHRS and YFSETQ. Trimming cost V 5 bases and J 1 base; bases outside gene matches: 10. The CDR3 extends over 17 amino acids. The full variable domain, rest sourced from reference TRBV5-1 and TRBJ1-1, is KAGVTQTPRYLIKTRGQQVTLSCSPISGHRSVSWYQQTPGQGLQFLFEYFSETQRNKGNFPGRFSGRQFSNSRSEMNVSTLELGDSALYLCASRAGTGGESNTEAFFGQGTRLTVV.

This clone has just a few counts. This chain uses TRBV27 with TRBJ1-5; D possibly corresponds to TRBD1 (5 bases). The CDR3 is 14 residues long. The V and J ends lost 9 bases and 5 bases respectively, with 17 bases between them. Looked up from germline, CDR1 is MNHEY and CDR2 is SMNVEV (reference sequence). The CDR3 DNA reads TGTGCCAGATGCGCGGGAGAGGGGTATCAGCCCCAGCATTTT. This codes for CARCAGEGYQPQHF.

This clone was counted once. The genes are TRBV6-6 and TRBJ2-1; possibly TRBD1 for D (6 bases). Germline CDR1 reads MNHNY; CDR2 reads SVGAGI (reference sequence). The V and J ends lost 7 bases and 4 bases respectively, with 11 bases between them. CDR3 length: 13 residues. The DNA of the CDR3 is TGTGCCAGCACTGGGACATTGTACAATGAGCAGTTCTTC. This translates into CASTGTLYNEQFF.

This sequence joins TRBV18 and TRBJ1-6; D is uncertain. Trimming pared 1 base from V and 7 bases from J, leaving 14 bases between. Germline values: CDR1 KGHSH, CDR2 LQKENI. The CDR3 consists of 16 residues. CDR3 in amino acids: CASSPQTIGGNSPLHF. CDR3 DNA: TGTGCCAGCTCACCACAAACCATCGGAGGGAATTCACCCCTCCACTTT. The whole variable domain, remainder taken from reference TRBV18 and TRBJ1-6, is NAGVMQNPRHLVRRRGQEARLRCSPMKGHSHVYWYRQLPEEGLKFMVYLQKENIIDESGMPKERFSAEFPKEGPSILRIQQVVRGDSAAYFCASSPQTIGGNSPLHFGNGTRLTVT.